The 5 T cell receptor beta chains in this list originate from one sample, sequenced in a study of shared clonotypes between healthy human individuals. Assay: immunoSEQ multiplex PCR; the TCRdb copy retains only in-frame clones and omits some. This table holds around 720,000 clones, about 80% found once. What was sequenced was memory CD4+ T cells sorted from blood. The subset denotes: CD45RA-negative fraction. The source is a woman in her 30s in good health.

The J gene is TRBJ2-3, the V gene TRBV4-2; D uncertain. The length of the CDR3 is 16 residues. The V gene's germline CDR1 is LGHNA and CDR2 YNFKEQ. V lost 2 bases and J 1 base, leaving 13 bases between the germline ends. The CDR3 reads CASSQRAERGTDTQYF. The CDR3, as DNA: TGTGCCAGCAGCCAAAGGGCGGAAAGGGGCACAGATACGCAGTATTTT.

This clone was recorded a few times. The J gene is TRBJ2-1, the V gene TRBV10-3; TRBD2 agrees at 12 bases. CDR3 size: 17 residues. Germline assignment: CDR1 ENHRY and CDR2 SYGVKD. V dropped 6 bases and J dropped 1; count of bases not matched to a gene: 7. CDR3 nucleotide sequence: TGTGCCATCAGCCCCGGGACTAGCGGGCCTTCCTACAATGAGCAGTTCTTC. It yields the protein CAISPGTSGPSYNEQFF.

This clone was seen only a few times. V and J are TRBV5-5 and TRBJ1-2, with D perhaps matching TRBD1 (6 bases). Trimming removed 4 bases at V and 4 bases at J, with 11 bases between. CDR1 SGHKS and CDR2 YYEKEE come from the germline V gene (reference sequence). The CDR3 length is 13 residues. CDR3 sequence (DNA): TGTGCCAGCAGCGATCAGGGGACCTATGGCTACACCTTC. Translated, it gives CASSDQGTYGYTF.

DNA for the CDR3: TGTGCCAGCAGCCAATCTGACAGGGCTGACCAGCCCCAGCATTTT. Amino acid sequence: CASSQSDRADQPQHF. The V gene is TRBV4-2, the J gene TRBJ1-5; 7 positions match TRBD1. With 2 bases clipped from V and 7 bases from J, the junction kept 8 bases outside the gene matches. This CDR3 spans 15 amino acids. The germline V gene encodes CDR1 LGHNA and CDR2 YNFKEQ.

The J gene is TRBJ2-7, the V gene TRBV19, with 9 bases fitting TRBD2. Germline CDR1 and CDR2: LNHDA and SQIVND (reference sequence). The junction had 11 bases not matched to a gene; V was cut back by 6 bases and J by 2 bases. The CDR3 length is 16 residues. The CDR3 region is CASRTSGLAGTYEQYF. The CDR3 DNA follows: TGTGCCAGTAGGACCTCGGGACTAGCAGGGACCTACGAGCAGTACTTC.